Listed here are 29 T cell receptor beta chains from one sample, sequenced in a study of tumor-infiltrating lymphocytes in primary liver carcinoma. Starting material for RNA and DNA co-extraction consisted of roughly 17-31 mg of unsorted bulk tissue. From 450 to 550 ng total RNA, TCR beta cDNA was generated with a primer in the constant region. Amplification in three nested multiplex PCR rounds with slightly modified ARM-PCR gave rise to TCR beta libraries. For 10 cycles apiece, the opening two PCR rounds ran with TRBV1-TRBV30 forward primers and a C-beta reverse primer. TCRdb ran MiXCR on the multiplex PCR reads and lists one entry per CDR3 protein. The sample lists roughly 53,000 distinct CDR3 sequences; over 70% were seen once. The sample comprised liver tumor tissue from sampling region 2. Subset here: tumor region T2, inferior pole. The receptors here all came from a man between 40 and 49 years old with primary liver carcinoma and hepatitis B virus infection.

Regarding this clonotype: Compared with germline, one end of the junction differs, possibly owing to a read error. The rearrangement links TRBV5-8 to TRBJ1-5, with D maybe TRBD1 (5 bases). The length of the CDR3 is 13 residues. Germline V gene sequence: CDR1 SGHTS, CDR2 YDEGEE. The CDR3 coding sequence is TGTGCCAGCAGCTCTGACAGTGGTCAGCCCCAGAATTTT. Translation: CASSSDSGQPQNF.

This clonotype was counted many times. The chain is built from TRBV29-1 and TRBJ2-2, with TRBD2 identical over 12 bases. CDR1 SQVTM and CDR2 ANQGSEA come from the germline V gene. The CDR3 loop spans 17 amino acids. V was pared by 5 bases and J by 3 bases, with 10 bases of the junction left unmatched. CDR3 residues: CSVLAGGPAAYTGELFF. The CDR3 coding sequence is TGCAGCGTTCTAGCGGGAGGGCCCGCTGCGTACACCGGGGAGCTGTTTTTT.

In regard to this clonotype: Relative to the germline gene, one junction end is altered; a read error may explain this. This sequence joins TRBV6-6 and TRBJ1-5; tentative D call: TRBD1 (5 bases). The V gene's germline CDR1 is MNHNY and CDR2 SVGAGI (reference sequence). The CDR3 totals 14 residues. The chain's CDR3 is CATSSSGGGQPQHF. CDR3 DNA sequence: TGTGCCACCAGCTCCTCGGGGGGGGGTCAGCCCCAACATTTT.

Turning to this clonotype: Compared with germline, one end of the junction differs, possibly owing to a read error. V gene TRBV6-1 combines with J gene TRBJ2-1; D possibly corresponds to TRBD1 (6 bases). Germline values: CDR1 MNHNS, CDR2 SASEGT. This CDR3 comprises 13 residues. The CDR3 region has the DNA TGTGCCAACAGTGAACAGGGTCGCGATGAGCAGTTCTTC. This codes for CANSEQGRDEQFF.

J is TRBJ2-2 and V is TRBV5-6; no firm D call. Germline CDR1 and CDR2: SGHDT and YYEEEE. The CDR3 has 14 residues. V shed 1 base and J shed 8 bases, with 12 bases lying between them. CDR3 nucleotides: TGTGCCAGCAGCTTGCAAGGGATCAGAGGGGAGCTGTTTTTT. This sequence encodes CASSLQGIRGELFF.

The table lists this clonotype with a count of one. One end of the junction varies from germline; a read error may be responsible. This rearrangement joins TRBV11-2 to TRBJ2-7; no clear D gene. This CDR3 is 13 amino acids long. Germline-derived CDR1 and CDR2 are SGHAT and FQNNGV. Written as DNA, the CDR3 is TGTGCCAGCCCCACAGAGGCGCCCTACGGGCAGTACTTC. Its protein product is CASPTEAPYGQYF.

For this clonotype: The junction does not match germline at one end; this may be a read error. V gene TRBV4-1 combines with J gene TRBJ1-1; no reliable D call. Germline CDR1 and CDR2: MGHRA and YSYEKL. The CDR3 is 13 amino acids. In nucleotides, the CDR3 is TGCGCCAGCAGCTACAAGGAGAACACTGAAGCGTTCTTT. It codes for CASSYKENTEAFF.

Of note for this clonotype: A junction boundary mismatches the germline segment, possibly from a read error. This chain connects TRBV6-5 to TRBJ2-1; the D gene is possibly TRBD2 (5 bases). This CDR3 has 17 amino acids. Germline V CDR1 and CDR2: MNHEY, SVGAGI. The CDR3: CASRYSSSWTSYNEQFF. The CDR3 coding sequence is TGTGCCAGCAGATACTCATCTAGCTGGACCTCCTACAATGAGCAGTTCTTC.

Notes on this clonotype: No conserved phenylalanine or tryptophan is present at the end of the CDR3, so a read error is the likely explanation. CDR3 protein: CASTPAGVLSYEQYS. CDR3 DNA: TGTGCCAGCACACCAGCGGGAGTTCTTAGCTACGAGCAGTACTCC. J is TRBJ2-7 and V is TRBV12-3 or TRBV12-4; 8 bases match TRBD2. Unmatched junction bases numbered 11, after V lost 7 bases and J lost 3 bases. The CDR3 is 15 amino acids.

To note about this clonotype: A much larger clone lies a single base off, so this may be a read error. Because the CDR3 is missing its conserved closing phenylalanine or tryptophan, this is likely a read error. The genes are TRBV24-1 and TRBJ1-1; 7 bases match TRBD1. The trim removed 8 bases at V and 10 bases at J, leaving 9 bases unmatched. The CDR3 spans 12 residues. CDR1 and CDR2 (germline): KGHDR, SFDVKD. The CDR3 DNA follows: TGTGCCACCACCTCTGCAGGGGGGAGAGCTTTCTTA. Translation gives CATTSAGGRAFL.

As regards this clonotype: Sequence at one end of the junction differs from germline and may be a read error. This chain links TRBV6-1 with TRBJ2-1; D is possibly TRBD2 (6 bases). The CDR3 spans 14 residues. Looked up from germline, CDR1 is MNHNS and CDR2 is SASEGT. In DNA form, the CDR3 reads TGTGTCAGCAGTGAACCCGACAAGGGAGGAGAGCAGTTCTTC. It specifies CVSSEPDKGGEQFF.

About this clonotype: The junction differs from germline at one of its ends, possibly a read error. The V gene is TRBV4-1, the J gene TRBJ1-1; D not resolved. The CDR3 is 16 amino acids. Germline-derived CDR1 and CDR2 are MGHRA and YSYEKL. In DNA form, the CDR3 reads TGCGCCAGCAGCCAAGAACCCAAGAACCCGAACACTGAAGCCTTCTTT. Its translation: CASSQEPKNPNTEAFF.

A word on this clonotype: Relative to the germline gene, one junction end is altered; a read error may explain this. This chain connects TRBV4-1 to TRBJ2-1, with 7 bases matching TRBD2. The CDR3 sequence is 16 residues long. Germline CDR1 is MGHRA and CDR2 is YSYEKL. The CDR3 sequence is CASNQGEGMAVNEQFF. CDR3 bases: TGCGCCAGCAACCAAGGGGAGGGAATGGCTGTAAATGAGCAGTTCTTC.

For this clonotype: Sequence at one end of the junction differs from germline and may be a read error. The CDR3 nucleotides read TGTGCCAGCAGAGGTAGCTCTTGGGCCAACGTCCTCACTTTC. Translated, it gives CASRGSSWANVLTF. This rearrangement joins TRBV6-5 to TRBJ2-6; D remains unclear. The CDR3 has 14 amino acids. The germline V gene has CDR1 MNHEY and CDR2 SVGAGI.

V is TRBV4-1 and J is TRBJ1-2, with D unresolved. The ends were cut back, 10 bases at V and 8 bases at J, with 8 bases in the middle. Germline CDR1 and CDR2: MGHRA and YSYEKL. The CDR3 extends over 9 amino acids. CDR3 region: CAIKPGYTF. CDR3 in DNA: TGCGCCATTAAACCAGGCTACACCTTC.

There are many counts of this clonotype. CDR3 sequence reads: CASSYPDRGDPDTQYF. In DNA, the CDR3 is TGTGCCAGCAGTTACCCCGACAGGGGTGACCCAGATACGCAGTATTTT. V is TRBV6-2 or TRBV6-3 and J is TRBJ2-3; 8 positions agree with TRBD1. V lost 2 bases, J lost 4 bases, and 8 bases stayed unmatched. The CDR3 sequence is 16 residues long. Germline V gene lookup returns CDR1 MNHEY and CDR2 SVGEGT.

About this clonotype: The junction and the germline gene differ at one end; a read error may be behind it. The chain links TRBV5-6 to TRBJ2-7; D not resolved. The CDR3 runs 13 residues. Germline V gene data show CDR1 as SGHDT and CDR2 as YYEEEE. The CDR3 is CDSSLESSYEKYF. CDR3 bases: TGTGACAGCAGCTTGGAGAGCTCCTACGAGAAGTACTTC.

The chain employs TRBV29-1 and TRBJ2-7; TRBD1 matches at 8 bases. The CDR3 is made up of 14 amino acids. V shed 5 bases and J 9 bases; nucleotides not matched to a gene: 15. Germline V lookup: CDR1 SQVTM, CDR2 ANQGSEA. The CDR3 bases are TGCAGCGTTATAACAGGGGGTAGCCCCTACTGGCAGTACTTC. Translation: CSVITGGSPYWQYF.

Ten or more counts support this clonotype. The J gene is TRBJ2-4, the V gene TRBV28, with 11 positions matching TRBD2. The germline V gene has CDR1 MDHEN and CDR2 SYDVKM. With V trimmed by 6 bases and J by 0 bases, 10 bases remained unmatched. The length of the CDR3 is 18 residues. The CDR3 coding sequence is TGTGCCAGCAGCCGGGGACTAGCGGTCCTCCTAGCCAAAAACATTCAGTACTTC. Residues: CASSRGLAVLLAKNIQYF. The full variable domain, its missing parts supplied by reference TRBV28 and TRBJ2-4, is DVKVTQSSRYLVKRTGEKVFLECVQDMDHENMFWYRQDPGLGLRLIYFSYDVKMKEKGDIPEGYSVSREKKERFSLILESASTNQTSMYLCASSRGLAVLLAKNIQYFGAGTRLSVL.

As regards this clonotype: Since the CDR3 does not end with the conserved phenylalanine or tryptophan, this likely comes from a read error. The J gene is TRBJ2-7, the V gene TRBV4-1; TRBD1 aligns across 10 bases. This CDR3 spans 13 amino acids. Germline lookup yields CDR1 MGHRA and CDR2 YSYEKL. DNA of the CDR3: TGCACCAGCAGTCTGGACAGGGGGAACGAGCAGTACTCC. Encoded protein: CTSSLDRGNEQYS.

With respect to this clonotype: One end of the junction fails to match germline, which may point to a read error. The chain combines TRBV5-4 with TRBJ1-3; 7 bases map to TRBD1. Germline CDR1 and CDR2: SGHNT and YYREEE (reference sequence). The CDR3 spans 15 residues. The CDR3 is CASNLGQSSGNTIYF. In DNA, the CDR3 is TGTGCCAGCAACTTGGGACAGAGCTCTGGGAACACCATATATTTT.

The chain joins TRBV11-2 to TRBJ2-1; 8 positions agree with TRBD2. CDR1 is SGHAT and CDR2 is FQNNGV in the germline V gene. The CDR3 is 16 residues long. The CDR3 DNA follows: TGTATCAGCAGCCTTCTACTAGCGGTAGGGCTCAATGAGCAGTTCTTC. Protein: CISSLLLAVGLNEQFF.

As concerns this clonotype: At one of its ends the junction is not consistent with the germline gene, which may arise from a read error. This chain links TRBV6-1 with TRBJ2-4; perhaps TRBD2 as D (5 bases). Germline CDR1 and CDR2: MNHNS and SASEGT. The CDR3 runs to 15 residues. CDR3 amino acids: CASESGSGAKNVQYF. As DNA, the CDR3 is TGTGCCAGCGAGTCGGGGTCGGGTGCCAAAAACGTTCAGTACTTC.

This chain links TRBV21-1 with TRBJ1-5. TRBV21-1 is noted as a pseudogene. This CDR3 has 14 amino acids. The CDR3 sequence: CASIRRVSNQPRHF. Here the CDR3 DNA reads TGTGCCAGCATCCGACGCGTTAGCAATCAGCCCCGGCATTTT.

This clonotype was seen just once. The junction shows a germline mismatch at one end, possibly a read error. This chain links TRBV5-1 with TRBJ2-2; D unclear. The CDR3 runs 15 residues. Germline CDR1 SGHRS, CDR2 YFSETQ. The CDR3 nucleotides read TGCGCCAGCAGCCTCAGCCCGGCGAACACTGGGGAGCTGTTTTTT. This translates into CASSLSPANTGELFF.

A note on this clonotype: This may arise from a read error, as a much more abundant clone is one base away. The CDR3 here is CASSRSGLRRRHNEQFF. The CDR3 nucleotides read TGTGCCAGCAGCCGATCGGGACTGCGCCGGCGGCACAATGAGCAGTTCTTC. The rearrangement joins TRBV14 to TRBJ2-1; a weak D match, TRBD2 (6 bases). Looked up from germline, CDR1 is SGHDN and CDR2 is FVKESK. This CDR3 spans 17 amino acids. V shed 4 bases and J shed 5 bases, with 21 bases lying between them.

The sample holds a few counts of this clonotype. The CDR3 DNA reads TGTGCCACCCGGGATGGGACAGGGGAGCAGTACTTC. Translating it yields CATRDGTGEQYF. The chain is built from TRBV24-1 and TRBJ2-7; 9 bases match TRBD1. Germline CDR1 reads KGHDR; CDR2 reads SFDVKD. The CDR3 is 12 amino acids. Unmatched junction bases numbered 6, after V lost 9 bases and J lost 7 bases.

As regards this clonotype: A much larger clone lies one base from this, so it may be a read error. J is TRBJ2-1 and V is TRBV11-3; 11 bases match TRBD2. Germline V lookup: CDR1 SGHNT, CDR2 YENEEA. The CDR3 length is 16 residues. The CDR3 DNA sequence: TGTGTCAGCAGCTTATCAGGGATTAGCGGGAGGGGTGAGCAGTTCTTC. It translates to CVSSLSGISGRGEQFF.

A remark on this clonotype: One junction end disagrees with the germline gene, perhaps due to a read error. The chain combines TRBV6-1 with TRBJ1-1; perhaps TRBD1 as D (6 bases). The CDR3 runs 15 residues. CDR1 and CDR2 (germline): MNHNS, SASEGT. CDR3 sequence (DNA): TGTGCCAGCGGGGGCTGGGGGACGGCGAGTACTGAAGCTTTCTTC. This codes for CASGGWGTASTEAFF.